This record looks at one T cell receptor (beta chain) sequence and its context. The target antigen is unknown. Losses at the gene ends were 1 base for V and 7 bases for J; bases not matched to a gene: 9. The CDR3 consists of 15 residues. CDR1 is SEHNR and CDR2 is FQNEAQ in the germline V gene (reference sequence). This sample stems from a study of shared clonotypes between healthy human individuals. Overall study findings and caveats: Specimens sampled were limited to blood, with tissue repertoires likely differing. About 5% was the fraction of naive CD4 clonotypes found shared across several donors. Estimated clonotype richness was generally higher in naive than memory subsets.

Assay: immunoSEQ multiplex PCR; the TCRdb copy retains only in-frame clones and omits some. This sample has approximately 2,000,000 clones, with 85% to 95% found just once. Source material: naive CD4+ T cells from PBMCs. The sample's subset: CD45RA+ positively selected. The clonotype originates from a young man in good health. Some clones in this sample may be carry-over from other donors' samples. The V call is TRBV7-9, the J call TRBJ2-5; 7 bases match TRBD1. CDR3 loop: CASSLGGTEASTQYF. The CDR3 DNA sequence: TGTGCCAGCAGCTTAGGTGGGACAGAGGCGTCGACCCAGTACTTC.